These T cell receptor beta chains were read from a single sample in a study of blood T cell repertoires in COVID-19. The protocol was immunoSEQ multiplex PCR, while the TCRdb copy is restricted to in-frame clones and leaves out a portion. This sample carries more than 70,000 clones, 90% to 95% of them seen once, and the ten largest clones take just under 4%. The sequenced sample consisted of peripheral blood. The receptors were gathered from a woman aged 45 to 65 in a cohort sampled during active COVID-19. Each CDR3 is given with its conserved first and last residue. The order of the fields is J gene, V gene, D gene, clone size, CDR3 DNA, CDR3 protein. A D gene is named only where the DNA matches it firmly. Some rows have no size entry. The others give once, few or many, or a class for an expanded clone.

J: TRBJ1-5; V: TRBV2; D: TRBD1; size: .; DNA: TGTGCCAGCAAGAGGACAGGGCAACAGCCCCAGCATTTT; CDR3: CASKRTGQQPQHF
J: TRBJ1-2; V: TRBV6-5; D: TRBD1; size: .; DNA: TGTGCCAGCAGTTCCGGGACAGGGATTAAAGATGGCTACACCTTC; CDR3: CASSSGTGIKDGYTF
J: TRBJ2-1; V: TRBV14; D: TRBD2; size: .; DNA: TGTGCCAGCAGCCACACCCCCGGGACTAGCGGGGTTAGCTCCTACAATGAGCAGTTCTTC; CDR3: CASSHTPGTSGVSSYNEQFF
J: TRBJ2-1; V: TRBV7-9; D: TRBD2; size: .; DNA: TGTGCCAGCAGCTTAGATAGAAGCGGGGGCGTAGGGAATGAGCAGTTCTTC; CDR3: CASSLDRSGGVGNEQFF
J: TRBJ2-7; V: TRBV11-2; D: TRBD2; size: .; DNA: TGTGCCAGCAGCTTTAGCGGGGGGACTCTCGAGCAGTACTTC; CDR3: CASSFSGGTLEQYF
J: TRBJ1-5; V: TRBV4-1; D: TRBD1; size: .; DNA: TGCGCCAGCAGCCGAGGGACAGGGGGTCAGCCCCAGCATTTT; CDR3: CASSRGTGGQPQHF
J: TRBJ2-3; V: TRBV4-2; D: TRBD2; size: .; DNA: TGTGCCAGCAGCCAAGACCCCGGGACTAGCGGGGGCTGGGGGAGCACAGATACGCAGTATTTT; CDR3: CASSQDPGTSGGWGSTDTQYF
J: TRBJ2-1; V: TRBV7-9; D: TRBD1; size: .; DNA: TGTGCCAGCAATCAGGGGGCCCCCTACAATGAGCAGTTCTTC; CDR3: CASNQGAPYNEQFF
J: TRBJ2-1; V: TRBV2; D: TRBD2; size: .; DNA: TGTGCCAGCACGGGACTAGTTGTGGATGAGCAGTTCTTC; CDR3: CASTGLVVDEQFF
J: TRBJ1-5; V: TRBV7-2; D: TRBD1; size: .; DNA: TGTGCCAGCAGCCTCCGGGACAGATTAAGCAATCAGCCCCAGCATTTT; CDR3: CASSLRDRLSNQPQHF
J: TRBJ2-5; V: TRBV28; D: TRBD2; size: .; DNA: TGTGCCAGCAGTTTAGTGGCTAGCGGTGCACAAGAGACCCAGTACTTC; CDR3: CASSLVASGAQETQYF
J: TRBJ2-3; V: TRBV4-2; D: TRBD2; size: .; DNA: TGTGCCAGCAGCCAAGAACTAGCGGGAGTTTATGATACGCAGTATTTT; CDR3: CASSQELAGVYDTQYF
J: TRBJ2-3; V: TRBV29-1; D: TRBD2; size: .; DNA: TGCAGCGATAGTGGAGTAGCGGGAGGGCGCGCAGATACGCAGTATTTT; CDR3: CSDSGVAGGRADTQYF
J: TRBJ2-1; V: TRBV10-3; D: TRBD2; size: .; DNA: TGTGCCATCAGGAAAACTAGCGGGAGGGTCTCCTACAATGAGCAGTTCTTC; CDR3: CAIRKTSGRVSYNEQFF
J: TRBJ2-7; V: TRBV5-1; D: .; size: .; DNA: TGCGCCAGCAGCGGCGGCTACGAGCAGTACTTC; CDR3: CASSGGYEQYF
J: TRBJ1-1; V: TRBV29-1; D: .; size: .; DNA: TGCAGCGCACCGCTGCAGGGCACTGAAGCTTTCTTT; CDR3: CSAPLQGTEAFF
J: TRBJ1-2; V: TRBV30; D: TRBD1; size: once; DNA: TGTGCCTGGACCCAGGACAGGGGATTCTTCTATGGCTACACCTTC; CDR3: CAWTQDRGFFYGYTF
J: TRBJ2-1; V: TRBV10-3; D: TRBD2; size: .; DNA: TGTGCCATCAGTGATGTAGCGGGGGCCGGTAATGAGCAGTTCTTC; CDR3: CAISDVAGAGNEQFF
J: TRBJ1-2; V: TRBV27; D: TRBD1; size: .; DNA: TGTGCCAGCAGCCGGGGACAGGTCTATGGCTACACCTTC; CDR3: CASSRGQVYGYTF
J: TRBJ2-2; V: TRBV6-5; D: TRBD1; size: .; DNA: TGTGCCAGCAGCGGACAGGTGAACACCGGGGAGCTGTTTTTT; CDR3: CASSGQVNTGELFF
J: TRBJ2-1; V: TRBV5-1; D: TRBD2; size: .; DNA: TGCGCCAGCAGCTTCGGGGGGTCCTCCTACAATGAGCAGTTCTTC; CDR3: CASSFGGSSYNEQFF
J: TRBJ2-5; V: TRBV2; D: .; size: once; DNA: TGTGCCAGCAGTGAAGGGTCCACAGGGCGCCAAGAGACCCAGTACTTC; CDR3: CASSEGSTGRQETQYF
J: TRBJ2-1; V: TRBV12-3/TRBV12-4; D: TRBD2; size: .; DNA: TGTGCCAGCAGACCGGGACTAGCAGGCGAGCAGTTCTTC; CDR3: CASRPGLAGEQFF
J: TRBJ2-7; V: TRBV5-1; D: TRBD1; size: .; DNA: TGCGCCAGCAGACAAGCCCCGACAGGGGGGTTCTACGAGCAGTACTTC; CDR3: CASRQAPTGGFYEQYF
J: TRBJ2-7; V: TRBV11-2; D: TRBD1; size: .; DNA: TGTGCCAGCAGCTCTGGGACAGGACCCCTCGAGCAGTACTTC; CDR3: CASSSGTGPLEQYF
J: TRBJ1-1; V: TRBV11-2; D: .; size: .; DNA: TGTGCCAGCAGCTTACAACCAGGGGTAGGTGCTGAAGCTTTCTTT; CDR3: CASSLQPGVGAEAFF
J: TRBJ1-1; V: TRBV21-1; D: .; size: .; DNA: TGTGCCAGCAGCCCCCGGCCCACGGGAAGGGGAGGAAGGACTGAAGCTTTCTTT; CDR3: CASSPRPTGRGGRTEAFF
J: TRBJ1-5; V: TRBV28; D: .; size: .; DNA: TGTGCCAGCAGTACGGGGAATAGCAATCAGCCCCAGCATTTT; CDR3: CASSTGNSNQPQHF
J: TRBJ2-1; V: TRBV5-1; D: TRBD2; size: .; DNA: TGCGCCAGCAGCTTGGGTCGCGGACTAGTCTACAATGAGCAGTTCTTC; CDR3: CASSLGRGLVYNEQFF
J: TRBJ1-2; V: TRBV27; D: TRBD1; size: once; DNA: TGTGCCAGCAGTCTCGGGACAGCCTCTAACTATGGCTACACCTTC; CDR3: CASSLGTASNYGYTF
J: TRBJ1-2; V: TRBV5-4; D: .; size: .; DNA: TGTGCCACTTGGCGGTCCCCCGGGGACTATGGCTACACCTTC; CDR3: CATWRSPGDYGYTF
J: TRBJ1-1; V: TRBV9; D: TRBD1; size: .; DNA: TGTGCCAGCAGCGTAGTCGTTTCAGGGGGCAGAGGTGAAGCTTTCTTT; CDR3: CASSVVVSGGRGEAFF